The 9 T cell receptor beta chains below all came from one sample that was sequenced in a study of CXCR3-negative and CXCR3-positive naive CD8 T cells. Libraries were UMI-labeled 5' RACE TRB cDNA. TCRdb reprocessed the 5' RACE reads and reports one entry per CDR3 protein, with no DNA. The sample includes about 89,000 distinct CDR3 sequences. Broader study findings: Compared with CXCR3-negative naive cells, CXCR3-positive naive cells showed more hydrophobic TRB CDR3s.

Their recognized antigens are unknown. Sequencing was done on a sample of naive CXCR3+ CD8+ T cells from blood. Subset of the sample: CD45RO-CCR7+CD27+CD95- naive CD8+ T cells expressing CXCR3 (TNR3+). The source is a human donor in good health. Some clones in this sample may be carry-over from other donors' samples.

CDR3 sequence: CASSKRPAGTSGGPSYEQYF. This chain links TRBV21-1 with TRBJ2-7; TCRdb proposes TRBD2, but this gene call is untestable without DNA. TRBV21-1 has pseudogene status. The CDR3 has 20 amino acids.

The V and J genes are TRBV6-6 and TRBJ2-1. Germline CDR1 and CDR2: MNHNY and SVGAGI (reference sequence). The CDR3 covers 15 residues. The chain's CDR3 is CASSYVRSPYNEQFF.

The V gene is TRBV14, the J gene TRBJ2-1; with no DNA, the TCRdb D assignment of TRBD2 cannot be verified. The CDR3 spans 16 residues. CDR1 is SGHDN, CDR2 FVKESK, per germline. The CDR3 loop reads CASSPRTSGGRNEQFF.

The rearrangement joins TRBV2 to TRBJ2-1; TCRdb's D call, TRBD2, is unchecked because there is no DNA. The CDR3 is 13 residues long. Per germline, CDR1 SNHLY and CDR2 FYNNEI. The CDR3 sequence: CASSPSGPNEQFF. The entire variable domain, with the rest obtained from reference TRBV2 and TRBJ2-1, is as follows: EPEVTQTPSHQVTQMGQEVILRCVPISNHLYFYWYRQILGQKVEFLVSFYNNEISEKSEIFDDQFSVERPDGSNFTLKIRSTKLEDSAMYFCASSPSGPNEQFFGPGTRLTVL.

V gene TRBV29-1 combines with J gene TRBJ2-1. This CDR3 has 12 residues. Germline-derived CDR1 and CDR2 are SQVTM and ANQGSEA. CDR3 sequence: CSVLDSYNEQFF.

The chain carries TRBV6-2 or TRBV6-3 and TRBJ1-2; as DNA is missing, the TRBD1 call by TCRdb cannot be tested. CDR3 length: 16 amino acids. Germline loops: CDR1 MNHEY, CDR2 SVGEGT. CDR3 in amino acids: CASSYWPGQGARGYTF.

The V gene is TRBV28, the J gene TRBJ2-7; TCRdb proposes TRBD2, but this gene call is untestable without DNA. Germline V gene sequence: CDR1 MDHEN, CDR2 SYDVKM. This CDR3 has 19 amino acids. The CDR3 sequence is CASSSVVGRVSMKVREQYF.

The V gene is TRBV7-2, the J gene TRBJ2-7; checking the TCRdb D call of TRBD1 is not possible without DNA. The CDR3 covers 16 residues. Germline-derived CDR1 and CDR2 are SGHTA and FQGNSA. CDR3 in amino acids: CASSFSAGAVSYEQYF.

The chain combines TRBV19 with TRBJ2-1; TCRdb's assignment of TRBD1 cannot be checked, as there is no DNA. The germline CDR1 and CDR2 sequences are LNHDA and SQIVND (reference sequence). The CDR3 has 14 amino acids. Here the CDR3 reads CASRLTGNYNEQFF.